The clone carrying this T cell receptor beta chain has only one observation. The sample comes from a study of blood T cell repertoires in COVID-19. TCRdb's table, derived via immunoSEQ multiplex PCR, lists solely in-frame clones and lacks some. The profile shows around 69,000 clones, roughly 87% of them singletons. This sequence originates from a woman aged 50 to 65 with active COVID-19. The sequenced material came from peripheral blood.

The CDR3 is CASSDLQGSGNTIYF. CDR3 nucleotides: TGTGCCAGCAGTGACCTACAGGGTTCTGGAAACACCATATATTTT. The chain combines TRBV6-1 with TRBJ1-3; tentatively, D is TRBD1 (6 bases). CDR1 is MNHNS and CDR2 is SASEGT in the germline V gene. This CDR3 has 15 amino acids. Trimming took 3 bases from V and 1 from J, leaving 10 bases between them.